The clone carrying this T cell receptor beta chain was seen at least ten times. Its matching antigen is unknown. V was clipped by 3 bases and J by 6 bases, with 14 bases between them. The CDR3 contains 13 residues. The V gene's germline CDR1 is DFQATT and CDR2 SNEGSKA (reference sequence). The sample is drawn from a study of T-cell reconstitution after alpha-beta-depleted transplantation in children. Whole-study findings and limits: Surviving recipient cells, namely T cells and thymic progenitors, were the source of high day-60 TCRbeta diversity in some patients.

TCRbeta library construction was performed incorporating unique molecular identifiers. TCRdb reanalysed the PCR reads using MiXCR and keeps one entry per CDR3 protein. The top ten hold roughly 14% of the sample, which has about 580,000 distinct CDR3 sequences, 23% seen once. The clonotype comes from a boy under two years old who had a stem cell transplant for acute myeloid leukemia, so the T cells may come from the graft donor. The gene calls are TRBV20-1 and TRBJ1-1; D gene uncertain. This specimen consisted of PBMCs, mostly from graft donor cells, obtained 360 days after TCRalphabeta/CD19-depleted stem cell transplant. The CDR3 is CSARGRYVAEAFF. In DNA form, the CDR3 reads TGCAGTGCTAGGGGCAGGTACGTCGCTGAAGCTTTCTTT.